This T cell receptor beta chain was recorded in a study of shared clonotypes between healthy human individuals. Study background: Donor ages ranged 18 to 49 years: two women, a few men.

The germline V and J ends were trimmed by 4 bases and 2 bases, with 9 bases remaining between them. The CDR3 sequence is 13 residues long. CDR1 and CDR2 (germline): SGHNT, YYREEE (reference sequence). Assay: immunoSEQ multiplex PCR; the TCRdb copy retains only in-frame clones and omits some. Of about 1.1 million clones listed, approximately 77% are singletons. The receptor comes from a young man in good health. Some clones in this sample may be carry-over from other donors' samples. Specimen: memory CD4+ T cells from PBMCs. Subset given: CD45RA-negative fraction. The V gene is TRBV5-4, the J gene TRBJ1-2; D is perhaps TRBD1 (5 bases). Here the CDR3 DNA reads TGTGCCAGCAGCGACAGAAAAAACTATGGCTACACCTTC. Amino acid sequence: CASSDRKNYGYTF. Using reference TRBV5-4 and TRBJ1-2 for the parts outside the CDR3, the full variable domain is ETGVTQSPTHLIKTRGQQVTLRCSSQSGHNTVSWYQQALGQGPQFIFQYYREEENGRGNFPPRFSGLQFPNYSSELNVNALELDDSALYLCASSDRKNYGYTFGSGTRLTVV.